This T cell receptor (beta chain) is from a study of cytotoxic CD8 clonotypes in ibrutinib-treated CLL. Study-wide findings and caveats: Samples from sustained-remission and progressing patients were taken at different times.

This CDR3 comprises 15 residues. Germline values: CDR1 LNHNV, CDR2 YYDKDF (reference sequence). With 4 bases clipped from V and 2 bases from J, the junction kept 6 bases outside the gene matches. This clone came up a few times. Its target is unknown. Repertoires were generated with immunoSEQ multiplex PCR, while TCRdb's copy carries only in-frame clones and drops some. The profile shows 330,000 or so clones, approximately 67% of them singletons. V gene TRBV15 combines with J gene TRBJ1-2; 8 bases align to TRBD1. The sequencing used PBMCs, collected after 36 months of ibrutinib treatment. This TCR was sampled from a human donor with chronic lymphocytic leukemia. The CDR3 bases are TGTGCCACCAGCAAAAAGGGACAGGAGAACTATGGCTACACCTTC. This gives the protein CATSKKGQENYGYTF. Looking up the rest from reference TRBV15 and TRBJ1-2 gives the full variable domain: DAMVIQNPRYQVTQFGKPVTLSCSQTLNHNVMYWYQQKSSQAPKLLFHYYDKDFNNEADTPDNFQSRRPNTSFCFLDIRSPGLGDTAMYLCATSKKGQENYGYTFGSGTRLTVV.